This section outlines one TCR beta chain sequence together with its context. The data originate from a study of T cell changes during pregnancy in multiple sclerosis. This table comes from immunoSEQ multiplex PCR, and its TCRdb copy is limited to in-frame clones, with some not included. The sample comprises under 30,000 clones, 90% of which are singletons, and around 9.2% rests with the top ten. V was clipped by 7 bases and J by 2 bases, with 11 bases between them. The CDR3 has 13 residues. Germline V CDR1 and CDR2: SEHNR, FQNEAQ (reference sequence). The sequence was obtained from a female donor in good health, enrolled as a control in a pregnancy study. The sequences come from CD8+ T cells from peripheral blood mononuclear cells, collected in the third trimester of pregnancy. The chain employs TRBV7-9 and TRBJ1-2, with D perhaps matching TRBD1 (6 bases). CDR3 amino acids: CASTDRQNYGYTF. CDR3 nucleotides: TGTGCCAGCACAGACAGGCAAAACTATGGCTACACCTTC.